The entry below gives a single T cell receptor beta chain sequence along with its context. Its cognate antigen is unknown. The PCR employed 60 Vbeta primers together with 13 Jbeta primers. Sequencing was performed with immunoSEQ multiplex PCR; in TCRdb, only in-frame clones are kept and a portion is missing. The table includes about 180,000 clones, about three quarters detected once. V was pared by 0 bases and J by 0 bases, with 9 bases between. Germline assignment: CDR1 GTSNPN and CDR2 SVGIG (reference sequence). CDR3 length equals 15 residues. This entry is derived from a study of cytomegalovirus exposure and HLA in healthy donors. Broader study findings: Later on, a genetic analysis was performed. It linked a missense variant in DCLRE1C with V- and J-gene trimming of TCR beta. Sequencing artifact likely explains a cluster of highly shared sequence variants.

Source material: PBMCs. This clonotype was obtained from a woman in her fifties or sixties in good health and CMV-seropositive. The chain combines TRBV30 with TRBJ1-3; no firm D call. This chain's CDR3 is CAWSVTAVSGNTIYF. The DNA of the CDR3 is TGTGCCTGGAGTGTAACTGCGGTCTCTGGAAACACCATATATTTT.